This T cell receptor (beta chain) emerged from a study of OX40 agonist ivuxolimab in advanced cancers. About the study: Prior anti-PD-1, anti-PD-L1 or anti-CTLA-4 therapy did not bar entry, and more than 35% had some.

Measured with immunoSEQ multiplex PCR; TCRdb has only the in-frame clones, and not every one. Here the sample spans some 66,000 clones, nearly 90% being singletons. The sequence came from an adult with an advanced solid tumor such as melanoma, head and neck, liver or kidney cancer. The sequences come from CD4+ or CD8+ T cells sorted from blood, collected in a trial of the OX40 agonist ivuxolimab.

CDR3 bases: TGTGCCAGCAGCAAAGTTCGGGGCAGGAGCTCCAATCAGCCCCAGCATTTT. Encoded protein: CASSKVRGRSSNQPQHF. V gene TRBV21-1 combines with J gene TRBJ1-5. TRBV21-1 is annotated as a pseudogene. The CDR3 is made up of 17 amino acids.